The clone carrying this TCR beta chain was seen only once. What it binds is unknown. V lost 0 bases to trimming and J lost 2 bases, with 16 bases between them. Germline lookup yields CDR1 DFQATT and CDR2 SNEGSKA (reference sequence). The CDR3 loop spans 16 amino acids. Ophthalmopathy in the patients scored at least 3 on Clinical Activity Score and at least 4 on NOSPECS grade, lasting under 3 months. These data come from a study of T cells in Graves' hyperthyroidism and ophthalmopathy. Study context: The authors collected peripheral blood at initial diagnosis, before any treatment.

Study findings and constraints: Blood also held most thyroid clonotypes expanded beyond 0.001.

TCR beta CDR3 region amplification was performed from RNA transcripts. Using the HTBI primer set, a first-round RT-PCR was run on the TCR CDR3. One entry per CDR3 protein results from TCRdb running MiXCR on the multiplex PCR reads. The sample lists a few hundred thousand distinct CDR3 sequences; around a fifth were seen once. The rearrangement links TRBV20-1 to TRBJ2-5; D may match TRBD1 or TRBD2 (5 bases each). Sequencing input: blood. The clonotype originates from an older woman with Graves' ophthalmopathy. The chain's CDR3 is CSARDFSGTPQETQYF. DNA for the CDR3: TGCAGTGCTAGAGATTTTAGTGGGACCCCACAAGAGACCCAGTACTTC.